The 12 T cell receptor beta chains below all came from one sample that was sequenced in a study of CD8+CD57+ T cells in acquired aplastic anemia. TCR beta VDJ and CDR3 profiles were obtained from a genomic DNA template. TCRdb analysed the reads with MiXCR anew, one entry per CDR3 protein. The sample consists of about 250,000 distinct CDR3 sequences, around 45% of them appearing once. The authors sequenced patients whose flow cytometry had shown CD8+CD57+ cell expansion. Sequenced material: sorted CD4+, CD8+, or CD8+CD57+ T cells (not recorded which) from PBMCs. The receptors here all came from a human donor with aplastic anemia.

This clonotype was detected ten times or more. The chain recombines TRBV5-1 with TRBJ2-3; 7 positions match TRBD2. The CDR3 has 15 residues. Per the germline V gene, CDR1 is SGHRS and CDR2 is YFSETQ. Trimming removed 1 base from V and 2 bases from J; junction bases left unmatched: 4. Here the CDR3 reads CASSLSSGPTDTQYF. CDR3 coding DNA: TGCGCCAGCAGCTTGTCTAGCGGACCCACAGATACGCAGTATTTT.

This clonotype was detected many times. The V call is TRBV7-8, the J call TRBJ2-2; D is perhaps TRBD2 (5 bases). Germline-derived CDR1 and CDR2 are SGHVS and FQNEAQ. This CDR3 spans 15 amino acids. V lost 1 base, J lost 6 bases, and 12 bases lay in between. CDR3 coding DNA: TGTGCCAGCAGCTTAGGGAGGCCAAGGGCCGGGGAGCTGTTTTTT. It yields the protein CASSLGRPRAGELFF.

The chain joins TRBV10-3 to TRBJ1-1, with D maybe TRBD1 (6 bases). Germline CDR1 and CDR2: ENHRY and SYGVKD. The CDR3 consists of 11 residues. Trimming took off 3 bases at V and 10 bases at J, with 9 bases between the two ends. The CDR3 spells CAISETGIAFF. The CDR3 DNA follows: TGTGCCATCAGTGAAACAGGGATAGCTTTCTTT.

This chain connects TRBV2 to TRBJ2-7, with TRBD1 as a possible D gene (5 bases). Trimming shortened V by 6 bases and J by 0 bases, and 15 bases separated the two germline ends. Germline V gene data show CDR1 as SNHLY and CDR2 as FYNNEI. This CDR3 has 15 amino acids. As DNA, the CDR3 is TGTGCCAGCAGGCTCAGGGCACTGAGCTCCTACGAGCAGTACTTC. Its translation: CASRLRALSSYEQYF.

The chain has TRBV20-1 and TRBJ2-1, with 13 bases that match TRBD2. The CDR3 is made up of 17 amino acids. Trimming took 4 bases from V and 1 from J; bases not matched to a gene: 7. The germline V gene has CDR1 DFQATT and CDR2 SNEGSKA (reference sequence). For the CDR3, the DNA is TGCAGTGCTACGACCGGGACTAGCGGGGATTCCTACAATGAGCAGTTCTTC. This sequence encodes CSATTGTSGDSYNEQFF.

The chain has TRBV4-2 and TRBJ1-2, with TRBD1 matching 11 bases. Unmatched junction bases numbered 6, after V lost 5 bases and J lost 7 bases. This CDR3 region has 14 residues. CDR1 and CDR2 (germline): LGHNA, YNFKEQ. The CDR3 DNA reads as TGTGCCAGCAGCAGCGGACAGGGGGCGGTTGGCTACACCTTC. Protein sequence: CASSSGQGAVGYTF.

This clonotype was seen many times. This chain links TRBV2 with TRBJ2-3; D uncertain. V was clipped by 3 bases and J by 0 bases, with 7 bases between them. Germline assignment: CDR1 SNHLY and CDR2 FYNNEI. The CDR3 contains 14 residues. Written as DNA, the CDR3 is TGTGCCAGCAGTGATGTGGGCAGCACAGATACGCAGTATTTT. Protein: CASSDVGSTDTQYF.

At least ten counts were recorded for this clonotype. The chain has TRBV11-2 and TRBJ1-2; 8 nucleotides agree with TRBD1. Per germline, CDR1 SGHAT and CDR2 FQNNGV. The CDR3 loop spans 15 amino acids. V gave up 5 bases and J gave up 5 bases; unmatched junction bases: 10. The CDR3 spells CASSQGQGRGYGYTF. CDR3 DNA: TGTGCCAGCAGCCAAGGACAGGGCCGTGGGTATGGCTACACCTTC.

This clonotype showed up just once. CDR3 in DNA: TGCAGTGCGGAGTCTAACTATGGCTACACCTTC. Its translation is CSAESNYGYTF. V and J are TRBV20-1 and TRBJ1-2; the D is unclear. The CDR3 extends over 11 amino acids. Trimming shortened V by 6 bases and J by 0 bases, and 5 bases separated the two germline ends. Germline CDR1 DFQATT, CDR2 SNEGSKA (reference sequence).

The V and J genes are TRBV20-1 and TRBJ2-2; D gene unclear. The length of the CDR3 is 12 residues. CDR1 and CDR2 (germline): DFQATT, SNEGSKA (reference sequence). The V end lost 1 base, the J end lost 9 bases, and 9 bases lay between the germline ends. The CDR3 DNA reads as TGCAGTGCTAGAGGTTACGACAGGGAGCTGTTTTTT. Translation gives CSARGYDRELFF.

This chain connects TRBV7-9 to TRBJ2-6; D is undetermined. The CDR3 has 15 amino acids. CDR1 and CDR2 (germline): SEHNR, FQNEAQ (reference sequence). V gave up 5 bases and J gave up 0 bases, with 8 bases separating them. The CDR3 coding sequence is TGTGCCAGCAGCGGACGTTCCTCTGGGGCCAACGTCCTGACTTTC. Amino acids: CASSGRSSGANVLTF.

In DNA form, the CDR3 reads TGCAGTGCTATATGGGGGGGGGACAGGGGAGCTTTCTTT. This gives the protein CSAIWGGDRGAFF. The chain employs TRBV20-1 and TRBJ1-1, with 10 bases matching TRBD1. Losses at the gene ends were 4 bases for V and 10 bases for J; bases not matched to a gene: 9. The CDR3 covers 13 residues. Germline-derived CDR1 and CDR2 are DFQATT and SNEGSKA (reference sequence).